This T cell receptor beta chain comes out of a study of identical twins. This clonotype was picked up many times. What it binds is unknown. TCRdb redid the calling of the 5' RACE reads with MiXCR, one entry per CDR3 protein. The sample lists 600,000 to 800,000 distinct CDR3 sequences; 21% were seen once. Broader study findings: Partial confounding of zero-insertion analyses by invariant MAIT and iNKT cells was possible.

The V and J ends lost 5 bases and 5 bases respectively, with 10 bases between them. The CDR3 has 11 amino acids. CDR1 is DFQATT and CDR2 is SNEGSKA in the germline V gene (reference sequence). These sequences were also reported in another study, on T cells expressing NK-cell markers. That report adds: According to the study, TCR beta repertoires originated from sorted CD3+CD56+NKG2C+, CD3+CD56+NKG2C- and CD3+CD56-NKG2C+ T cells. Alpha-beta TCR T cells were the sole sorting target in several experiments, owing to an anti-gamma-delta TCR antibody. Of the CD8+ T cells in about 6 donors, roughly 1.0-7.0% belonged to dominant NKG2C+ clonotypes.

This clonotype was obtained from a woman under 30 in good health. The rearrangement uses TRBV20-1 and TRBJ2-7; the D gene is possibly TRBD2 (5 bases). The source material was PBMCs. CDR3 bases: TGCAGTGCTCCCGGACTGGACGAGCAGTACTTC. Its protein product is CSAPGLDEQYF.